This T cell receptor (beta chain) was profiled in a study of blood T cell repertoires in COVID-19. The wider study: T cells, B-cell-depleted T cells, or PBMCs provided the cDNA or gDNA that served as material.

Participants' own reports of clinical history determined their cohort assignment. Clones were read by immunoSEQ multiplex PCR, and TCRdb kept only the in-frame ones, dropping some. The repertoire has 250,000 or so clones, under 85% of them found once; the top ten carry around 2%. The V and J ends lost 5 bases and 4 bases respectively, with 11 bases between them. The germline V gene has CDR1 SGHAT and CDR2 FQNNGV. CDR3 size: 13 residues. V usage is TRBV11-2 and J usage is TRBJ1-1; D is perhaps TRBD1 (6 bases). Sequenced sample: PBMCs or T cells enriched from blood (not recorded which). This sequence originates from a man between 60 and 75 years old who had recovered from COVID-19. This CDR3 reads CASSLYRVTEAFF. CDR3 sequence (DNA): TGTGCCAGCAGCCTCTACAGGGTCACTGAAGCTTTCTTT.